This TCR beta chain came from a study of OX40 agonist ivuxolimab in advanced cancers. Overall study context: Treatment received earlier with anti-PD-1, anti-PD-L1 or anti-CTLA-4 agents was allowed, and more than 30% had some.

TCRdb keeps only in-frame clones here, not all; method: immunoSEQ multiplex PCR. Of just over 90,000 clones listed, 94% were seen once; the top ten hold about 2.4%. CDR3 length: 15 amino acids. The germline V gene encodes CDR1 SGHDT and CDR2 YYEEEE. V gave up 0 bases and J gave up 0 bases, with 7 bases separating them. The TCR was taken from an adult with an advanced solid tumor such as melanoma, head and neck, liver or kidney cancer. This specimen consisted of CD4+ or CD8+ T cells sorted from blood, obtained in a trial of the OX40 agonist ivuxolimab. The V gene is TRBV5-6, the J gene TRBJ1-3, with D unclear. The CDR3 sequence is CASSLGVNSGNTIYF. The CDR3 region has the DNA TGTGCCAGCAGCTTGGGTGTTAACTCTGGAAACACCATATATTTT. The entire variable domain, with the rest obtained from reference TRBV5-6 and TRBJ1-3, is as follows: DAGVTQSPTHLIKTRGQQVTLRCSPKSGHDTVSWYQQALGQGPQFIFQYYEEEERQRGNFPDRFSGHQFPNYSSELNVNALLLGDSALYLCASSLGVNSGNTIYFGEGSWLTVV.